Sequencing of this T cell receptor (beta chain) was carried out in a study of blood T cells in healthy people across ages. Per individual sample, total RNA of at least 5.5 micrograms was extracted. Germline V CDR1 and CDR2: SGHRS, YFSETQ. CDR3 length equals 16 residues. As regards this clonotype: Its target is not known.

A second PCR of 7 to 11 cycles used a sample-barcoded 5' primer and a J-beta primer mix. One entry per CDR3 protein, called by TCRdb with MiXCR from the 5' RACE reads. The sample holds more than 550,000 distinct CDR3 sequences; roughly 20% are singletons and the top ten take approximately 20%. The study, taken as a whole, reports: Roughly linearly, TCR beta diversity per million T cells fell as age increased. Leaving the PBMCs unsorted stopped any conclusive comparison of naive versus antigen-experienced cells.

Sequencing input: blood. The TCR was taken from a man between 70 and 80 years old in good health. The gene calls are TRBV5-1 and TRBJ2-5, with a possible D match to TRBD1 (5 bases). The end of the DNA fits TRBJ2-1 better, so the J call may be wrong. CDR3: CASSLVGAGIQLEQFF. CDR3 in DNA: TGCGCCAGCAGCTTGGTTGGGGCTGGGATACAATTGGAGCAGTTCTTC.